These T cell receptor beta chains were read from a single sample in a study of blood T cells in healthy people across ages. MiXCR, applied by TCRdb to the 5' RACE reads, yields one record per CDR3 protein. Of about 1.8 million distinct CDR3 sequences in the sample, approximately 50% were seen once. Sequencing was done on a sample of blood. The receptors come from a woman in her thirties or forties in good health. Both conserved end residues are part of each CDR3. Each record gives: J gene, clone size, D gene, V gene, CDR3 DNA, CDR3 protein. D genes are given only for firm matches. Size is stated for part of the rows, as once, few or many counts, or as a class when the clone is expanded.

J gene: TRBJ1-5; clone size: many; D gene: NA; V gene: TRBV12-3/TRBV12-4; CDR3 DNA: TGTGCCAGCAGTTTGGGGCAGGTCAATCAGCCCCAGCATTTT; CDR3 protein: CASSLGQVNQPQHF
J gene: TRBJ2-1; clone size: few; D gene: NA; V gene: TRBV3-1; CDR3 DNA: TGTGCCAGCAGCCCCTTAGAGTTGGGGGGGCCCTACAATGAGCAGTTCTTC; CDR3 protein: CASSPLELGGPYNEQFF
J gene: TRBJ2-4; clone size: NA; D gene: TRBD1; V gene: TRBV5-1; CDR3 DNA: TGCGCCAGCAGCCCTATAGGGACAGGGCGGGAAAACATTCAGTACTTC; CDR3 protein: CASSPIGTGRENIQYF
J gene: TRBJ2-7; clone size: few; D gene: NA; V gene: TRBV4-3; CDR3 DNA: TGCGCCAGCAGCCAAGACCTCGGGACTCTCGACTACGAGCAGTACTTC; CDR3 protein: CASSQDLGTLDYEQYF
J gene: TRBJ2-1; clone size: NA; D gene: NA; V gene: TRBV6-2/TRBV6-3; CDR3 DNA: TGTGCCAGCAGCCCCGAGAGGACGTCAACTGCATACAATGAGCAGTTCTTC; CDR3 protein: CASSPERTSTAYNEQFF
J gene: TRBJ1-5; clone size: many; D gene: NA; V gene: TRBV20-1; CDR3 DNA: TGCAGTGCTATTCGGGGAAAGGGTCAGCCCCAGCATTTT; CDR3 protein: CSAIRGKGQPQHF
J gene: TRBJ2-7; clone size: NA; D gene: TRBD1; V gene: TRBV28; CDR3 DNA: TGTGCCAGCAGATTCAGCGACAGGGAGTATAGCGAGCAGTACTTC; CDR3 protein: CASRFSDREYSEQYF
J gene: TRBJ2-1; clone size: NA; D gene: TRBD1; V gene: TRBV24-1; CDR3 DNA: TGTGCCACCAGTGGCATCGACAGGGGCTACAATGAGCAGTTCTTC; CDR3 protein: CATSGIDRGYNEQFF
J gene: TRBJ2-7; clone size: NA; D gene: NA; V gene: TRBV20-1; CDR3 DNA: TGCAGTGCTGCGGGCCCGACCTACGAGCAGTACTTC; CDR3 protein: CSAAGPTYEQYF
J gene: TRBJ2-1; clone size: few; D gene: NA; V gene: TRBV24-1; CDR3 DNA: TGTGCCACCAGTGACCACTTTACAGGGCTCAATGAGCAGTTCTTC; CDR3 protein: CATSDHFTGLNEQFF
J gene: TRBJ2-1; clone size: many; D gene: NA; V gene: TRBV7-2; CDR3 DNA: TGTGCCAGCAGCCCGGGACCTAACAATGAGCAGTTCTTC; CDR3 protein: CASSPGPNNEQFF
J gene: TRBJ2-3; clone size: NA; D gene: NA; V gene: TRBV7-2; CDR3 DNA: TGTGCCAGCATCGCAAGAGTCACAGATACGCAGTATTTT; CDR3 protein: CASIARVTDTQYF
J gene: TRBJ1-6; clone size: NA; D gene: NA; V gene: TRBV25-1; CDR3 DNA: TGTGCCAGCAGTGATGGACTGTCTAATTCACCCCTCCACTTT; CDR3 protein: CASSDGLSNSPLHF
J gene: TRBJ2-5; clone size: NA; D gene: TRBD1; V gene: TRBV20-1; CDR3 DNA: TGCAGTGCTAGAGATCACAGGGGTTCTCTGGAGACCCAGTACTTC; CDR3 protein: CSARDHRGSLETQYF
J gene: TRBJ1-5; clone size: NA; D gene: TRBD1; V gene: TRBV7-2; CDR3 DNA: TGTGCCAGCAGCTTAGTCTCGACAGGGGGCGAACAGCCCCAGCATTTT; CDR3 protein: CASSLVSTGGEQPQHF